This T cell receptor beta chain was identified in a study of shared clonotypes between healthy human individuals (dated by TCRdb to 2020 to 2021). Turning to the overall study: A few men and a couple of women, aged 18 to 49 years, made up the cohort. To estimate repertoire size and how much clonotype sharing occurs between individuals, the study deeply sequenced the blood TCR repertoires of several healthy adults. To increase sequencing depth and limit assay-specific biases, different laboratories used diverse techniques to prepare libraries and sequence TCR repertoires. Per donor, leukapheresis produced somewhere between about 0.85 and 8.9 billion PBMCs. Beyond this particular receptor, the publication reports: The genetic and exposure-history diversity represented was limited by the small number of donors. Sampling was restricted to blood, and TCR repertoires in tissues likely differ from the TCR repertoires found in blood. Based on pairwise subsampling, the degree of clonotype sharing among donors was expected to be affected by sequencing depth.

Using the deep immunoSEQ assay, multiplex PCR amplified TCR CDR3 regions from genomic DNA. Extracted genomic DNA from each cell subset was spread evenly across all wells of several immunoSEQ 96-well plates, with each plate serving as a replicate. For unsorted PBMC, about 300 ng genomic DNA, equal to tens of thousands of T cell genomes, was loaded into each replicate PCR. Genomic DNA from unsorted PBMC was sequenced over ten immunoSEQ deep assay plates. Purified libraries were measured with a Qubit 3.0 fluorometer, size-checked on a Bioanalyzer 2100, and measured again with the KAPA Library Quantification kit. Every immunoSEQ 96-well plate was sequenced on a dedicated single-read 150-cycle Illumina NextSeq 550 flow cell. Concerning the study's data processing: Because the immunoSEQ output held only junctional sequences and lacked quality scores, the filtering could not match the filtering applied to full-length reads. Sequences were annotated with PyIR, a Python wrapper for IgBLAST v1.9, using IMGT germline references to assign V/J genes and CDR3. Reads were removed for weak V/J assignments (E-value above 1e-6), missing CDR3, stop codons, out-of-frame junctions, or ambiguous translated residues. V3J clonotypes were defined by identical inferred V gene, J gene, and CDR3 amino acid sequence. The percentage overlap between two repertoires was calculated by dividing the number of shared unique clonotypes by the size of the smaller repertoire. Three approaches were used to assess repertoire richness: RTK rarefaction, the Chao1 estimator, and Recon v2.1 estimates of unobserved clonotypes. Sourced from immuneACCESS, this table was stored by TCRdb with only in-frame sequences that have V and J called. A share of the clones is absent; for the studies checked, an unresolved V gene accounts for under half, and the remainder has no known explanation. V and J calls and clone size are those listed in that table; D and trimming were worked out from the DNA. A total of around 500,000 clones appear in this sample, about three quarters of them only once. The ten largest clones add up to 10% to 15% of the sample.

Via the germline V gene, CDR1 is SGHTA and CDR2 FQGNSA. After removal of 4 bases from V and 2 bases from J, the junction retains 6 bases not matched to a gene. There are 15 amino acids in the CDR3, from cysteine to phenylalanine inclusive. The only DNA kept is the CDR3, 45 bases in frame from the first base. Donors were healthy HIV-negative adults with no recently reported acute infections or vaccinations. Every donor was a Caucasian adult living in Nashville, Tennessee, USA. In the unsorted samples, 70 million to 90 million PBMCs were counted, and genomic DNA was extracted using the QIAamp DNA Blood Mini kit. Blood was collected by leukapheresis, and PBMCs were isolated by Ficoll-Histopaque density gradient centrifugation and then cryopreserved in liquid nitrogen vapor phase. This clone has only a few counts. Its target antigen remains unknown. No per-base quality is available; no much larger clone lies one base away.

The sequencing sample was made of PBMCs. This receptor was taken from a woman aged 40 to 50 in good health. Some clones in this sample may be carry-over from other donors' samples. The chain uses TRBV7-2 and TRBJ2-7; TRBD2 aligns with 9 central bases. The CDR3 sequence is CASSSIAGETYEQYF. The DNA is TGTGCCAGCAGCTCCATAGCGGGAGAGACCTACGAGCAGTACTTC.